This record looks at one TCR beta chain sequence and its context. The sample belongs to a study of blood T cell repertoires in COVID-19. Overall study: Samples of COVID-19 (acute and convalescent) were obtained from the United States, Italy and Spain.

Sequencing was performed with immunoSEQ multiplex PCR; in TCRdb, only in-frame clones are kept and a portion is missing. The sample carries about 180,000 clones, roughly 89% recorded once. The ends lost 6 bases at V and 0 bases at J; junction bases unmatched: 9. Germline CDR1 reads SGHTA; CDR2 reads FQGNSA. The CDR3 covers 16 residues. This study enrolled people aged roughly 18 to 89 from 20 to 25 US geographic areas. Cohort assignment relied on participant-reported clinical history. V and J are TRBV7-2 and TRBJ1-1, with 8 bases that match TRBD1. Material: PBMCs or T cells enriched from blood (not recorded which). This TCR was recovered from a woman in her thirties or forties with acute COVID-19. CDR3 residues: CASSPDRATMNTEAFF. In nucleotides, the CDR3 is TGTGCCAGCAGTCCGGACAGGGCAACCATGAACACTGAAGCTTTCTTT.